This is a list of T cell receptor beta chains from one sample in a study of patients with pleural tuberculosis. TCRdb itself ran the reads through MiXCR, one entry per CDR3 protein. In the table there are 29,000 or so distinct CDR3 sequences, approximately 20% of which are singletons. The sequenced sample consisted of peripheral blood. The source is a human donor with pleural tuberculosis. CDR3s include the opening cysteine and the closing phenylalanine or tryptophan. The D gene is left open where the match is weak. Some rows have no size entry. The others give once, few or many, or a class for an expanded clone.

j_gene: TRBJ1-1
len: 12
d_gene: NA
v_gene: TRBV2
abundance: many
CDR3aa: CASGRGGEVAFF
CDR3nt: TGTGCCAGTGGCCGAGGTGGGGAGGTTGCTTTCTTT

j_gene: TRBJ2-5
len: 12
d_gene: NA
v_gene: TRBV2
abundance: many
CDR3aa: CASSEALETQYF
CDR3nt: TGTGCCAGCAGTGAAGCGCTAGAGACCCAGTACTTC

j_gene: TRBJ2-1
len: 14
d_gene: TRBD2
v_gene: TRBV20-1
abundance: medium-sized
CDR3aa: CSARAGGPYNEQFF
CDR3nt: TGCAGTGCTAGAGCGGGAGGACCCTACAATGAGCAGTTCTTC

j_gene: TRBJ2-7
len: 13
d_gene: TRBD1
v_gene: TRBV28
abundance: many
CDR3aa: CASRGTGDHEQYF
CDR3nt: TGTGCCAGCAGAGGGACAGGAGACCACGAGCAGTACTTC

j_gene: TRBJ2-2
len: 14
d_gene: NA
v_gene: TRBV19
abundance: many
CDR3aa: CASRNRIHTGELFF
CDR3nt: TGTGCCAGTAGAAACAGGATCCACACCGGGGAGCTGTTTTTT

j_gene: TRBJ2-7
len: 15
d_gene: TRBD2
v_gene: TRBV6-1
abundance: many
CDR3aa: CASIAGTSSSYEQYF
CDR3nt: TGTGCCAGCATTGCCGGGACTAGCTCATCCTACGAGCAGTACTTC

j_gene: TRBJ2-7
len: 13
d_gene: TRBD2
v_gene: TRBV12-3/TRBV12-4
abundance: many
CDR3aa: CASSLAGLNEQYF
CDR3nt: TGTGCCAGCAGTTTAGCGGGACTAAACGAGCAGTACTTC

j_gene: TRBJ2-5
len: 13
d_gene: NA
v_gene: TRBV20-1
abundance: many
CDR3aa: CSALGTARKTQYF
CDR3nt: TGCAGTGCCCTCGGGACTGCTCGAAAGACCCAGTACTTC

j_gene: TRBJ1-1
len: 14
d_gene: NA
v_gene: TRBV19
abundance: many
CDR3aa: CASILGSENTEAFF
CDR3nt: TGTGCCAGTATTTTAGGATCGGAGAACACTGAAGCTTTCTTT

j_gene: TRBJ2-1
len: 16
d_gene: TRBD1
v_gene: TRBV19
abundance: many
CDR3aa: CASSRGQGTTYNEQFF
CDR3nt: TGTGCCAGTTCTAGGGGACAGGGGACTACCTACAATGAGCAGTTCTTC

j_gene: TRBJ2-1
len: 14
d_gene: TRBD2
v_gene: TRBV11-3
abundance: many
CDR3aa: CASSKGLVLDEQFF
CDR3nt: TGTGCCAGCAGCAAGGGACTAGTTCTCGATGAGCAGTTCTTC

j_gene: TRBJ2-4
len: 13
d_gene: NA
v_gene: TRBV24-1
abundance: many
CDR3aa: CATSDVTGSIQYF
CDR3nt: TGTGCCACCAGTGATGTAACCGGGAGCATTCAGTACTTC

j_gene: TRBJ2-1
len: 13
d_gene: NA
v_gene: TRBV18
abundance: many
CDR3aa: CASSPGTWDEQFF
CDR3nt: TGTGCCAGCTCACCCGGGACTTGGGATGAGCAGTTCTTC

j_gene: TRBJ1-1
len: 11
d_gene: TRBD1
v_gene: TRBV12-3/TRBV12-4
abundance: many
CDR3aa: CASSYDRGSFF
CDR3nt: TGTGCCAGCAGTTACGACAGGGGCAGTTTCTTT

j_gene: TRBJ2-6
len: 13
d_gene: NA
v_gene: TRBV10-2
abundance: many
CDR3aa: CASRESGANVLTF
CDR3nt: TGCGCCAGCAGGGAGTCTGGGGCCAACGTCCTGACTTTC

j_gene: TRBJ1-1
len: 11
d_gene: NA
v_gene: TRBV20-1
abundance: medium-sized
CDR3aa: CSLIGNTEAFF
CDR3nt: TGCAGCTTAATCGGGAACACTGAAGCTTTCTTT

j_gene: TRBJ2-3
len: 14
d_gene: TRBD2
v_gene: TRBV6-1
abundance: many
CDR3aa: CASSGATSADTQYF
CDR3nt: TGTGCCAGCAGTGGGGCGACTAGCGCAGATACGCAGTATTTT

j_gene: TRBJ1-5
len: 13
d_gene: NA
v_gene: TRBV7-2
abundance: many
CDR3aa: CASSLVSNQPQHF
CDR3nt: TGTGCCAGCAGCTTGGTTAGCAATCAGCCCCAGCATTTT

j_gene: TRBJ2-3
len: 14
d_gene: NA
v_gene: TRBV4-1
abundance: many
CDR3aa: CASSQAGTFLTQYF
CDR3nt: TGCGCCAGCAGCCAAGCCGGGACTTTTTTAACGCAGTATTTT

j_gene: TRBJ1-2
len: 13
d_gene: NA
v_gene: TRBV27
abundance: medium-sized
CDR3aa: CASSTISDYGYTF
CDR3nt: TGTGCCAGCAGTACCATTTCGGACTATGGCTACACCTTC

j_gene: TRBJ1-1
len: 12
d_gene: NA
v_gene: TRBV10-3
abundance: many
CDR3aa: CAIRRENTEAFF
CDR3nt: TGTGCCATACGCAGGGAAAACACTGAAGCTTTCTTT

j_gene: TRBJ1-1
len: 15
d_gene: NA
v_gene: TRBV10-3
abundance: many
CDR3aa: CAISPSRGADTEAFF
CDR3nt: TGTGCCATCAGTCCGTCGAGAGGGGCGGACACTGAAGCTTTCTTT

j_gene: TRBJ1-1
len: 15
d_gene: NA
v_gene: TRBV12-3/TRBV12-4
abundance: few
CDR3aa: CASSLEGRGTAEAFF
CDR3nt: TGTGCCAGCAGTTTAGAAGGACGGGGAACCGCTGAAGCTTTCTTT

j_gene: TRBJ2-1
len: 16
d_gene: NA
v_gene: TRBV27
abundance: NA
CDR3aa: CASSARPAGAYNEQLF
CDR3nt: TGTGCCAGCAGTGCCCGACCGGCGGGGGCCTACAATGAGCAGTTGTTC

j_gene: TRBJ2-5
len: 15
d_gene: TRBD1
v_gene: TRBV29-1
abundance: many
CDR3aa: CSVGTGGIVKETQYF
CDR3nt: TGCAGCGTTGGGACAGGGGGCATCGTTAAAGAGACCCAGTACTTC

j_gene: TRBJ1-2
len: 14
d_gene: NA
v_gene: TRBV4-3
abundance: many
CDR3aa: CASSQLAPAGGYTF
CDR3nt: TGCGCCAGCAGCCAGCTAGCCCCGGCGGGGGGCTACACCTTC

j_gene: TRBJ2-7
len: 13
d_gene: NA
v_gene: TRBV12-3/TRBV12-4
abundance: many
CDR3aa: CASSYDYSYEQYF
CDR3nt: TGTGCCAGCAGTTATGACTACTCCTACGAGCAGTACTTC

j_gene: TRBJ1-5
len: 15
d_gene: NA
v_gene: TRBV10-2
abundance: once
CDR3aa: CASSESGGSNQPQHF
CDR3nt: TGCGCCAGCAGTGAGTCAGGTGGGTCCAATCAGCCCCAGCATTTT

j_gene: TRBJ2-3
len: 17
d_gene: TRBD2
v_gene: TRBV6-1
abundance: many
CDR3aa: CASSGLTSGDLTDTQYF
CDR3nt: TGTGCCAGCAGTGGCCTGACTAGCGGAGACCTCACAGATACGCAGTATTTT

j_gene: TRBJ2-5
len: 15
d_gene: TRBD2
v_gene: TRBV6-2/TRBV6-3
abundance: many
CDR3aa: CASSTGLAGDETQYF
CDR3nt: TGTGCCAGCAGTACGGGACTAGCGGGAGATGAGACCCAGTACTTC

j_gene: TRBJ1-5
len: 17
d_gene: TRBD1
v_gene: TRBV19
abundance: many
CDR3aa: CASSIDGTGYSNQPQHF
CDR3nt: TGTGCCAGTAGTATAGACGGGACAGGTTATAGCAATCAGCCCCAGCATTTT

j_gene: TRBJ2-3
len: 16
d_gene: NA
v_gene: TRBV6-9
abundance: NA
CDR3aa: CASSSLRVRNTDTQYF
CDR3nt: TGTGCCAGCAGTTCCTTGCGGGTGCGTAATACAGATACGCAGTATTTT

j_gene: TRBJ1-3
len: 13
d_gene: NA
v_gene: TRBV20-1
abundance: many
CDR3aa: CSASQGSGNTIYF
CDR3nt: TGCAGTGCTAGTCAGGGTTCTGGAAACACCATATATTTT

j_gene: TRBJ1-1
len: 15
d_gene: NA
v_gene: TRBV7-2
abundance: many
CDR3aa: CASSRARASNTEAFF
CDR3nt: TGTGCCAGCAGCCGTGCTCGGGCTTCGAACACTGAAGCTTTCTTT

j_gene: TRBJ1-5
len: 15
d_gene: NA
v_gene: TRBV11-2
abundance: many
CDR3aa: CASSLYGSHNQPQHF
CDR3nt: TGTGCCAGCAGCTTGTATGGGAGTCACAATCAGCCCCAGCATTTT

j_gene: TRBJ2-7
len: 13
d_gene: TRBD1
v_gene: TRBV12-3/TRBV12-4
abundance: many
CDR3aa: CASSLGQTYEQYF
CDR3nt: TGTGCCAGCAGCCTGGGACAGACCTACGAGCAGTACTTC

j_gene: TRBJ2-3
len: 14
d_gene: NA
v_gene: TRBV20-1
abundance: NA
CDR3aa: CSASAGTSTDTQYF
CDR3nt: TGCAGTGCTAGTGCGGGAACTAGCACAGATACGCAGTATTTT

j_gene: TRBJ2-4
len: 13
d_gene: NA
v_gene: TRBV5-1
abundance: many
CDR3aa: CASSLGPGNIQYF
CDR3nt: TGCGCCAGCAGCTTGGGGCCAGGAAACATTCAGTACTTC

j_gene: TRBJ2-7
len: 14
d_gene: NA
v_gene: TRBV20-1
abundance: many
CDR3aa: CSARGLHSGYEQYF
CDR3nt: TGCAGTGCTAGAGGACTACATTCCGGGTACGAGCAGTACTTC

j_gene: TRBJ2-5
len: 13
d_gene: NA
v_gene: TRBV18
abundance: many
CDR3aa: CASSLFAQETQYF
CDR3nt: TGTGCCAGCTCACTATTCGCGCAAGAGACCCAGTACTTC

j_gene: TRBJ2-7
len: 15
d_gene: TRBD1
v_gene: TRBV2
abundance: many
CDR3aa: CASSVTGTGGHEQYF
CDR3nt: TGTGCCAGCAGCGTCACCGGGACAGGGGGCCACGAGCAGTACTTC

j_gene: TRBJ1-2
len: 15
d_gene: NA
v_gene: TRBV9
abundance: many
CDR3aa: CASSPHRATNYGYTF
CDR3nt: TGTGCCAGCAGCCCCCACAGGGCGACTAACTATGGCTACACCTTC

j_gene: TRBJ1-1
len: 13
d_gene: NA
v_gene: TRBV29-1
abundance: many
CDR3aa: CSVEVGGGGGAFF
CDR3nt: TGCAGCGTTGAAGTGGGCGGCGGGGGGGGCGCTTTCTTT

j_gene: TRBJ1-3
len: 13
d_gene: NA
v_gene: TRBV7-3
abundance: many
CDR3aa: CASSLIGGNTIYF
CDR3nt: TGTGCCAGCAGCTTAATTGGCGGAAACACCATATATTTT

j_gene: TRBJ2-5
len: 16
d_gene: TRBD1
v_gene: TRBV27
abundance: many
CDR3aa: CASSLSSHRGQETQYF
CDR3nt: TGTGCCAGCAGTTTATCCTCTCACAGGGGGCAAGAGACCCAGTACTTC

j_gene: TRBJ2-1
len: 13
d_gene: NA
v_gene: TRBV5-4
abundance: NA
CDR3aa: CASGLYWTYEQFF
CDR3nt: TGTGCCAGCGGCCTCTACTGGACCTACGAGCAGTTCTTC

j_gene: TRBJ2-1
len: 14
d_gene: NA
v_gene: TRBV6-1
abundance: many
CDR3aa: CASTAGVRYNEQFF
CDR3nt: TGTGCCAGCACCGCCGGTGTTCGCTACAATGAGCAGTTCTTC

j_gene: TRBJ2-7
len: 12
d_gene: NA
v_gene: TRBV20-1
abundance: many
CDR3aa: CSARDRQGEQYF
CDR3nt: TGCAGTGCTAGAGATCGGCAGGGCGAGCAGTACTTC

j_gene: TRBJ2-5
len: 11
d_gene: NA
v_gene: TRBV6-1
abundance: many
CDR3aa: CASKVGETQYF
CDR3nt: TGTGCCAGCAAAGTAGGAGAGACCCAGTACTTC

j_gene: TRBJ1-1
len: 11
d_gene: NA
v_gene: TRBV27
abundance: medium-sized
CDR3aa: CASSGGGEAFF
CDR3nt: TGTGCCAGCTCCGGGGGGGGTGAAGCTTTCTTT

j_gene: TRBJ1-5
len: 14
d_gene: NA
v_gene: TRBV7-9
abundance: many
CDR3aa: CASSPGRFSQPQHF
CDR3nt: TGTGCCAGCAGCCCTGGACGGTTTTCTCAGCCCCAGCATTTT

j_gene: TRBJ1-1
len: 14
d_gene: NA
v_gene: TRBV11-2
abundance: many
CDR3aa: CASSLSRGNTEAFF
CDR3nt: TGTGCCAGCAGCTTAAGCAGGGGGAACACTGAAGCTTTCTTT

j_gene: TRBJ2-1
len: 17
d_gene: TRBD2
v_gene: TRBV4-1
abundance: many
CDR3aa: CASSQDNGLAGAHEQFF
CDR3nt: TGCGCCAGCAGCCAAGATAACGGGCTAGCGGGAGCCCATGAGCAGTTCTTC

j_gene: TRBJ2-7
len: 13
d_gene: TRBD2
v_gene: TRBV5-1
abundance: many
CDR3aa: CASSLRGGYEQYF
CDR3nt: TGCGCCAGCAGCTTACGCGGGGGTTACGAGCAGTACTTC